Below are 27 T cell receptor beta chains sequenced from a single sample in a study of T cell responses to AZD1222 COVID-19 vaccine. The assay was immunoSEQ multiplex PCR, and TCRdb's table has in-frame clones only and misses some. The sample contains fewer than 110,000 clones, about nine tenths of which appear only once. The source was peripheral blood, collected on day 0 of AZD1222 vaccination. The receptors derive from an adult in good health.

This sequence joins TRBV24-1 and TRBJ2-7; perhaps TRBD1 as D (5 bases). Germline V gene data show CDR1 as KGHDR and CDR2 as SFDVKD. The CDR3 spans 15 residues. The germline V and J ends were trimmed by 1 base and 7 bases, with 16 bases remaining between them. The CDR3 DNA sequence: TGTGCCACCAGTGATTTAAGCATCAGGGCAGGTGAGCAGTACTTC. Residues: CATSDLSIRAGEQYF.

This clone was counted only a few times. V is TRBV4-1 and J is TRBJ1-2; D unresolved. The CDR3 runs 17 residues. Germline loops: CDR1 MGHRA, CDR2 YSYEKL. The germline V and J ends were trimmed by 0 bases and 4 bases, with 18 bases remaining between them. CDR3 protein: CASSQEWLAGDGYGYTF. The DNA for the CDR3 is TGCGCCAGCAGCCAAGAGTGGTTGGCAGGCGATGGCTATGGCTACACCTTC.

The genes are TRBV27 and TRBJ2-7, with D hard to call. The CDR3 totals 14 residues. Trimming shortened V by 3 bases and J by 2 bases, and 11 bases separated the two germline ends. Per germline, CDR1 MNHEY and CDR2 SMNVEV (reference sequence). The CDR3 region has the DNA TGTGCCAGCAGTTTCGACCCGTTCGCCTACGAGCAGTACTTC. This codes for CASSFDPFAYEQYF.

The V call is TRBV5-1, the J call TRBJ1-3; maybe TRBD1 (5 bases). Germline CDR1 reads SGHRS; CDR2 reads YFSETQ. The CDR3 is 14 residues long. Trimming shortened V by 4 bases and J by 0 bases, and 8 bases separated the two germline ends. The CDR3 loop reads CASSGTDSGNTIYF. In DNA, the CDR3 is TGCGCCAGCAGCGGGACGGACTCTGGAAACACCATATATTTT.

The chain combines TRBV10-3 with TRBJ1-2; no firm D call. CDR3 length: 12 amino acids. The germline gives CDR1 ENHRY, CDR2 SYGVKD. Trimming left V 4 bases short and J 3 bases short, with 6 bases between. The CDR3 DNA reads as TGTGCCATCAGTGTTGGGGACTATGGCTACACCTTC. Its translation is CAISVGDYGYTF.

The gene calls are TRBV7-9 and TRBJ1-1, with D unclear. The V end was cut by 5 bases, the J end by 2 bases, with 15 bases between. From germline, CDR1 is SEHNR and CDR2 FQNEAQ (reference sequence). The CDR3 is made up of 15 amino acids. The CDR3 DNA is TGTGCCAGCAGCACCCTGTCAGGATATAACACTGAAGCTTTCTTT. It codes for CASSTLSGYNTEAFF.

The CDR3 region has the DNA TGCGCCAGCAGCCAACCCAGTGGGGGCAGCGAGCAGTACTTC. It yields the protein CASSQPSGGSEQYF. This chain connects TRBV4-1 to TRBJ2-7; a possible D gene is TRBD1 (6 bases). Germline V gene lookup returns CDR1 MGHRA and CDR2 YSYEKL. V lost 2 bases, J lost 6 bases, and 14 bases lay in between. The CDR3 runs to 14 residues.

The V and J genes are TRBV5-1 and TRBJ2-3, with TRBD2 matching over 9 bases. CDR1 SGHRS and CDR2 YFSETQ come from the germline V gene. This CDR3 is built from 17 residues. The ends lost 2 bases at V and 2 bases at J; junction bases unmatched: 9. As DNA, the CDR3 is TGCGCCAGCAGCTTAGGGGCACTAGCGGGTCCCACAGATACGCAGTATTTT. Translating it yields CASSLGALAGPTDTQYF.

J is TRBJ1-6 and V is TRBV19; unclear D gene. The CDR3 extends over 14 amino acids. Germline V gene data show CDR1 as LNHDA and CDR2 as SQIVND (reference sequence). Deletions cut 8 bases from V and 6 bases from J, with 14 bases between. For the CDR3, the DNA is TGTGCCAGTCAACCAGGACTGACTAATTCACCCCTCCACTTT. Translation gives CASQPGLTNSPLHF.

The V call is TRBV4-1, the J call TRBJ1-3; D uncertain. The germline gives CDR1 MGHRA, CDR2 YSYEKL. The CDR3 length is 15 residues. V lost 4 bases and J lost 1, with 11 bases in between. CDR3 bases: TGCGCCAGCAGCCTAGCCCAGGCTTCTGGAAACACCATATATTTT. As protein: CASSLAQASGNTIYF.

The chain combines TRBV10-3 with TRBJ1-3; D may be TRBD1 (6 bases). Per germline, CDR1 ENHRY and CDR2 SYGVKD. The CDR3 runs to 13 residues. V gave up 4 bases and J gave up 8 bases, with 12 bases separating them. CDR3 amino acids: CAISAGEVDTIYF. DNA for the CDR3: TGTGCCATCAGTGCAGGGGAGGTAGACACCATATATTTT.

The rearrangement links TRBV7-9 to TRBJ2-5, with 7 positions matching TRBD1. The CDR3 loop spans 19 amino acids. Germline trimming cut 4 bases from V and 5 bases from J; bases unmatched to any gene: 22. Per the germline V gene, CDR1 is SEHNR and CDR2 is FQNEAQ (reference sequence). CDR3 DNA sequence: TGTGCCAGCAGCTCCCACGGACAGGCAAACGTAAACCTCGGTGAGACCCAGTACTTC. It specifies CASSSHGQANVNLGETQYF.

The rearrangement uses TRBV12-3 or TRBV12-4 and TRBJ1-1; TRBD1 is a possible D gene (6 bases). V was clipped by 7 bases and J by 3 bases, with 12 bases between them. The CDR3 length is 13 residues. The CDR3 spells CASTLTGDTEAFF. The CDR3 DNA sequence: TGTGCCAGCACCCTGACAGGTGACACTGAAGCTTTCTTT.

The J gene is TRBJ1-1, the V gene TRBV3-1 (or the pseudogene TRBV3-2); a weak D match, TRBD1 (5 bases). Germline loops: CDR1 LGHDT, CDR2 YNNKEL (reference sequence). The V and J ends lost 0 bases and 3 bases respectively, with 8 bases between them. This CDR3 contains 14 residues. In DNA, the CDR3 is TGTGCCAGCAGCCAAGAACGGGGGGACACTGAAGCTTTCTTT. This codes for CASSQERGDTEAFF.

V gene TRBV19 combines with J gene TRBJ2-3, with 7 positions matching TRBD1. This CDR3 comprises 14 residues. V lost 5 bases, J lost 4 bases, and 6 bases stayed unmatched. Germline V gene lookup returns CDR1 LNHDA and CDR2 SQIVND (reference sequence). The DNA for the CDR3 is TGTGCCAGTAGTCCTCGACAGGGTGCAGATACGCAGTATTTT. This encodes CASSPRQGADTQYF.

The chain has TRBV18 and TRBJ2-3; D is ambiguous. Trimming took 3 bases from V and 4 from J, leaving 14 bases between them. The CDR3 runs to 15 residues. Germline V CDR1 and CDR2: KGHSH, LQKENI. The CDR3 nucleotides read TGTGCCAGCTCACCGCGGCCGGGCTCAGCAGATACGCAGTATTTT. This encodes CASSPRPGSADTQYF.

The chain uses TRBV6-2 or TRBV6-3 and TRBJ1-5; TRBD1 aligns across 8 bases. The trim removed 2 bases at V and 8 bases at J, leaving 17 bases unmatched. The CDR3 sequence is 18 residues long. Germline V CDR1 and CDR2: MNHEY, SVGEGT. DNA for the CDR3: TGTGCCAGCAGTTACGCGGACCCCCGGGACAGGTCCAAGGAGCCCCAGCATTTT. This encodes CASSYADPRDRSKEPQHF.

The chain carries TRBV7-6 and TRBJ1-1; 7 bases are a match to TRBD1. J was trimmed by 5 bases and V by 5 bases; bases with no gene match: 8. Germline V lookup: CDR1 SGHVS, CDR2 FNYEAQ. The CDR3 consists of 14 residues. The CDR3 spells CASSPQTGWTEAFF. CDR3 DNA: TGTGCCAGCAGCCCCCAGACAGGGTGGACTGAAGCTTTCTTT.

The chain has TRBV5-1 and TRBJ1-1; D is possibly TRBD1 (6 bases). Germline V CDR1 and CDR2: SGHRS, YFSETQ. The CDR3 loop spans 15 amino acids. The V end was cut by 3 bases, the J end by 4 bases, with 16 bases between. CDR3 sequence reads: CASSWSTGIGTEAFF. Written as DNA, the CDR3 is TGCGCCAGCAGCTGGTCGACAGGTATTGGCACTGAAGCTTTCTTT.

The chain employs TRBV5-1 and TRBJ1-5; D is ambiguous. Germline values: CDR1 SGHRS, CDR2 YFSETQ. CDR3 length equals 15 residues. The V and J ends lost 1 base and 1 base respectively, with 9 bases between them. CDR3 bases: TGCGCCAGCAGCTTGTTAGGGTGGAGCAATCAGCCCCAGCATTTT. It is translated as CASSLLGWSNQPQHF.

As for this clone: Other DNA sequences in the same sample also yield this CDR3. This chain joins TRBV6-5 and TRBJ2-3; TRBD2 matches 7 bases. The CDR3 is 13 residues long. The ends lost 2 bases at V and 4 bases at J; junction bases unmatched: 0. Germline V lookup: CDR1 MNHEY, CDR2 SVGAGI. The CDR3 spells CASSYRGADTQYF. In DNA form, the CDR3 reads TGTGCCAGCAGTTACCGGGGGGCAGATACGCAGTATTTT.

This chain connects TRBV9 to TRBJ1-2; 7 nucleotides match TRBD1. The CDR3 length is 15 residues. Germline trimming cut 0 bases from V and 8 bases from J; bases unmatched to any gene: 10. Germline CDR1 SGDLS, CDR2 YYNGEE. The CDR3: CASSVGKGAGGGYTF. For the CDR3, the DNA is TGTGCCAGCAGCGTAGGAAAGGGCGCAGGGGGAGGCTACACCTTC. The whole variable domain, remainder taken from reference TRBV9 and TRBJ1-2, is DSGVTQTPKHLITATGQRVTLRCSPRSGDLSVYWYQQSLDQGLQFLIQYYNGEERAKGNILERFSAQQFPDLHSELNLSSLELGDSALYFCASSVGKGAGGGYTFGSGTRLTVV.

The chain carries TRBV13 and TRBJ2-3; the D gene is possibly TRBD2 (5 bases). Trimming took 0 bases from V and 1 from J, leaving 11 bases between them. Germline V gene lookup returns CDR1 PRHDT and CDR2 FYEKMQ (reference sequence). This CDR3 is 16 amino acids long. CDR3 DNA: TGTGCCAGCAGCTTAGGCAAGGGAGTGGGCACAGATACGCAGTATTTT. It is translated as CASSLGKGVGTDTQYF.

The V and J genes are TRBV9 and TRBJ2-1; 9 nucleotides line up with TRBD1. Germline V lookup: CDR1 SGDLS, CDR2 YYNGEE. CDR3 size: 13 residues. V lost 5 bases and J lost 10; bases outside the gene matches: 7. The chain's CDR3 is CASSLGQGTEQFF. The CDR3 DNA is TGTGCCAGCAGTCTAGGACAGGGGACAGAGCAGTTCTTC.

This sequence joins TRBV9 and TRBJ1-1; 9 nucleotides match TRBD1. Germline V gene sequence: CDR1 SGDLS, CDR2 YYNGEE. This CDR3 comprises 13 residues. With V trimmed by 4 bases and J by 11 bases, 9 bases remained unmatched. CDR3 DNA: TGTGCCAGCAGCCCTGGGGGGACAGGGTTCGCTTTCTTT. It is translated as CASSPGGTGFAFF.

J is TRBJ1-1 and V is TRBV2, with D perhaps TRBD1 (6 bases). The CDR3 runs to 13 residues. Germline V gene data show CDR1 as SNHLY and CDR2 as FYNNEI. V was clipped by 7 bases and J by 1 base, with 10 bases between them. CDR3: CASTKDRNTEAFF. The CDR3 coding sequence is TGTGCCAGCACCAAGGACAGGAACACTGAAGCTTTCTTT.

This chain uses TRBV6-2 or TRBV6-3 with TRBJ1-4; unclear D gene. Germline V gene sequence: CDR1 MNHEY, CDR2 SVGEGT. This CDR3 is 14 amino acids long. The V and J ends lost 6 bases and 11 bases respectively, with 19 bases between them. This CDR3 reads CASSGTGSSGKLFF. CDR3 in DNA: TGTGCCAGCAGCGGAACCGGGTCCTCGGGGAAACTGTTTTTT.